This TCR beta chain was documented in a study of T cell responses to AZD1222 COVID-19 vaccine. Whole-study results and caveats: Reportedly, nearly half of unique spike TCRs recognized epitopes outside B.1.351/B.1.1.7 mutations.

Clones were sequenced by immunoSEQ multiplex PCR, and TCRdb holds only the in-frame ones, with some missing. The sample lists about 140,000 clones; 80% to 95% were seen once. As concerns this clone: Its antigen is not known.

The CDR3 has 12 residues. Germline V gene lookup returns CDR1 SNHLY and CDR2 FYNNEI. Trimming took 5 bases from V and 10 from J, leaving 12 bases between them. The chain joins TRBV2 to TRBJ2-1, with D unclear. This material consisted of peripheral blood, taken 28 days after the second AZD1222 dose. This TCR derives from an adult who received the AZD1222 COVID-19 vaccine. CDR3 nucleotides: TGTGCCAGCAGTTTCGGGCTCCAGGAGCAGTTCTTC. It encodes CASSFGLQEQFF.